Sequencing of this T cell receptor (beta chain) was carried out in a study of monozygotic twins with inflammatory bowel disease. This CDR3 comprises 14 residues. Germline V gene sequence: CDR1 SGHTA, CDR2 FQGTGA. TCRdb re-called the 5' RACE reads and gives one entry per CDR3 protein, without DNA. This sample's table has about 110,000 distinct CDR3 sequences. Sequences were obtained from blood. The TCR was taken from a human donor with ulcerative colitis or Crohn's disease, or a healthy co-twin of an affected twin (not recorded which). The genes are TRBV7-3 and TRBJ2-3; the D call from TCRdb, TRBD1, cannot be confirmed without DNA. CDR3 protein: CASSLRGPTDTQYF.